This entry lists 9 T cell receptor beta chains sequenced from one sample in a study of technical replicates of blood from four donors. Produced via immunoSEQ multiplex PCR; TCRdb's table is partial and in-frame only. Of 65,000 to 85,000 clones in the sample, more than 85% are singletons; the top ten hold about 0.37%. Sequenced: T cells isolated from PBMCs. Every receptor here comes from a human donor in good health.

CDR3 bases: TGTGCCTGGAGTTGGGGCGCGGGGGACAATGAGCAGTTCTTC. Amino acids: CAWSWGAGDNEQFF. The chain is built from TRBV30 and TRBJ2-1; 7 nucleotides agree with TRBD2. Germline V gives CDR1 GTSNPN, CDR2 SVGIG (reference sequence). The CDR3 has 14 residues. V shed 2 bases and J 5 bases; nucleotides not matched to a gene: 6.

CDR3 bases: TGTGCCAGCAGTTTATCCGGGACAGGGTCGTATGGCTACACCTTC. Protein: CASSLSGTGSYGYTF. V and J are TRBV6-5 and TRBJ1-2, with TRBD1 identical over 9 bases. With V trimmed by 4 bases and J by 5 bases, 8 bases remained unmatched. The CDR3 contains 15 residues. Germline V gene lookup returns CDR1 MNHEY and CDR2 SVGAGI.

The V call is TRBV27, the J call TRBJ2-1; D call uncertain. V shed 2 bases and J shed 1 base, with 6 bases lying between them. This CDR3 region has 14 residues. The germline gives CDR1 MNHEY, CDR2 SMNVEV (reference sequence). The CDR3 coding sequence is TGTGCCAGCAGTTTAATGAGTTCCTACAATGAGCAGTTCTTC. This gives the protein CASSLMSSYNEQFF.

The rearrangement links TRBV2 to TRBJ2-3; no clear D gene. There are 15 residues in the CDR3. Germline-derived CDR1 and CDR2 are SNHLY and FYNNEI. V dropped 6 bases and J dropped 0 bases, with 13 bases sitting between them. CDR3 protein: CASSPTRISTDTQYF. In nucleotides, the CDR3 is TGTGCCAGCAGCCCTACCAGGATTAGCACAGATACGCAGTATTTT.

The CDR3 nucleotides read TGTGCCAGCAGCTTAGTGGCAGGCAGTCAAGCTTTCTTT. Residues: CASSLVAGSQAFF. This chain uses TRBV7-2 with TRBJ1-1; D not resolved. The germline gives CDR1 SGHTA, CDR2 FQGNSA. The CDR3 is made up of 13 amino acids. V dropped 1 base and J dropped 9 bases, with 12 bases sitting between them.

The chain combines TRBV28 with TRBJ2-6; D remains unclear. CDR1 and CDR2 (germline): MDHEN, SYDVKM. This CDR3 contains 15 residues. V lost 5 bases, J lost 0 bases, and 8 bases lay in between. This chain's CDR3 is CASSIQSSGANVLTF. CDR3 nucleotides: TGTGCCAGCAGTATACAGAGCTCTGGGGCCAACGTCCTGACTTTC.

The chain couples TRBV5-1 to TRBJ2-1; weak D call: TRBD1 (6 bases). Germline CDR1 SGHRS, CDR2 YFSETQ. The V gene lost 2 bases and the J gene lost 7 bases, with 19 bases spanning the gap. The CDR3 has 16 amino acids. This CDR3 is CASSLQGMVQVNEQFF. As DNA, the CDR3 is TGCGCCAGCAGCTTACAGGGAATGGTGCAAGTAAATGAGCAGTTCTTC.

This clone was detected a few times. The rearrangement joins TRBV6-5 to TRBJ1-1, with TRBD1 as a possible D gene (6 bases). The CDR3 consists of 12 residues. CDR1 is MNHEY and CDR2 is SVGAGI in the germline V gene. V was shortened by 8 bases and J by 3 bases, with 10 bases between the two germline ends. The DNA of the CDR3 is TGTGCCAGCTCCAGACAGGACACTGAAGCTTTCTTT. Translation gives CASSRQDTEAFF.

The chain recombines TRBV4-1 with TRBJ2-2, with D maybe TRBD2 (6 bases). Per the germline V gene, CDR1 is MGHRA and CDR2 is YSYEKL. V was clipped by 1 base and J by 5 bases, with 14 bases between them. There are 16 residues in the CDR3. Written as DNA, the CDR3 is TGCGCCAGCAGCCAAGGCACCGGGAGTTTTACCGGGGAGCTGTTTTTT. Translation gives CASSQGTGSFTGELFF.